These 30 T cell receptor beta chains originate from one sample sequenced in a study of T cells in Graves' hyperthyroidism and ophthalmopathy. TCR beta CDR3 sequences were amplified from RNA transcripts. When the TCR CDR3 underwent first-round RT-PCR, the HTBI primer set was used. TCRdb independently ran MiXCR on the multiplex PCR reads; one entry per CDR3 protein. The sample has a few hundred thousand distinct CDR3 sequences; under 20% are singletons. Material for sequencing was blood. All receptors derive from a young woman with Graves' ophthalmopathy.

There are many counts of this clonotype. The gene calls are TRBV28 and TRBJ2-7, with 14 bases matching TRBD2. Per the germline V gene, CDR1 is MDHEN and CDR2 is SYDVKM. J was trimmed by 4 bases and V by 1 base; bases with no gene match: 6. CDR3 size: 17 residues. The chain's CDR3 is CASSLLRGTSGRYEQYF. The CDR3 coding sequence is TGTGCCAGCAGTTTATTGCGGGGGACTAGCGGGAGATACGAGCAGTACTTC.

This clonotype was observed at least ten times. The rearrangement uses TRBV11-2 and TRBJ2-1; D remains unclear. This CDR3 is 15 amino acids long. Per germline, CDR1 SGHAT and CDR2 FQNNGV. Trimming removed 1 base from V and 0 bases from J, with 7 bases in between. This CDR3 reads CASSLAAPSYNEQFF. The CDR3 region has the DNA TGTGCCAGCAGCTTAGCTGCCCCCTCCTACAATGAGCAGTTCTTC.

A note on this clonotype: Just one base apart from a much larger clone, this may be a read error. V is TRBV11-2 and J is TRBJ1-1; maybe TRBD1 (5 bases). The CDR3 has 14 residues. Germline CDR1 is SGHAT and CDR2 is FQNNGV. This CDR3 is CASSLGGTYTETFF. The CDR3 region has the DNA TGTGCCAGCAGCTTAGGTGGGACTTACACTGAAACTTTCTTT. Complete variable domain (other parts from reference TRBV11-2 and TRBJ1-1): EAGVAQSPRYKIIEKRQSVAFWCNPISGHATLYWYQQILGQGPKLLIQFQNNGVVDDSQLPKDRFSAERLKGVDSTLKIQPAKLEDSAVYLCASSLGGTYTETFFGQGTRLTVV.

J is TRBJ1-2 and V is TRBV9, with D possibly being TRBD1 (5 bases). The V and J ends lost 4 bases and 5 bases respectively, with 18 bases between them. Germline V lookup: CDR1 SGDLS, CDR2 YYNGEE. The CDR3 contains 15 residues. The CDR3 coding sequence is TGTGCCAGCAGCCCAAACACAGGAACCTCTTATGGCTACACCTTC. It specifies CASSPNTGTSYGYTF.

This clonotype was recorded at least ten times. The rearrangement links TRBV2 to TRBJ2-1; 12 bases match TRBD2. Germline CDR1 and CDR2: SNHLY and FYNNEI. V was pared by 9 bases and J by 5 bases, with 5 bases of the junction left unmatched. This CDR3 has 14 amino acids. CDR3 loop: CASASGRANNEQFF. CDR3 sequence (DNA): TGTGCCAGTGCTAGCGGGAGGGCCAACAATGAGCAGTTCTTC.

This clonotype was seen ten or more times. The V call is TRBV5-4, the J call TRBJ2-3; the match to TRBD2 covers 9 bases. The CDR3 totals 17 residues. From germline, CDR1 is SGHNT and CDR2 YYREEE (reference sequence). Trimming cost V 3 bases and J 3 bases; bases outside gene matches: 11. CDR3 DNA sequence: TGTGCCAGCAGCTCTGAGATAGCGGGAGAGACGACAGATACGCAGTATTTT. Amino acid sequence: CASSSEIAGETTDTQYF.

The chain uses TRBV20-1 and TRBJ1-1; D is unresolved. V shed 6 bases and J shed 7 bases, with 6 bases lying between them. This CDR3 has 9 amino acids. The germline gives CDR1 DFQATT, CDR2 SNEGSKA (reference sequence). The CDR3 sequence: CSASIEAFF. In DNA, the CDR3 is TGCAGTGCCTCGATTGAAGCTTTCTTT.

This clonotype was counted at least ten times. The rearrangement joins TRBV7-2 to TRBJ2-1; 9 bases are shared with TRBD2. The CDR3 sequence is 14 residues long. Germline-derived CDR1 and CDR2 are SGHTA and FQGNSA. J lost 3 bases, V lost 3 bases, and 0 bases had no gene match. The CDR3 DNA reads as TGTGCCAGCAGCTTTAGCGGGGGCTACAATGAGCAGTTCTTC. It codes for CASSFSGGYNEQFF.

The table lists this clonotype with a count of one. A read error is possible here, since a much larger clone lies one base away. J is TRBJ1-1 and V is TRBV11-2; 7 nucleotides align to TRBD1. The CDR3 runs to 16 residues. J lost 0 bases, V lost 4 bases, and 8 bases had no gene match. Germline V gives CDR1 SGHAT, CDR2 FQNNGV. CDR3 region: CASSSGQASMNTEAFF. The CDR3 bases are TGTGCCAGCAGCTCCGGACAGGCTAGCATGAACACTGAAGCTTTCTTT.

CDR3 region: CASTFSPTGNTIYF. In DNA form, the CDR3 reads TGTGCCAGCACCTTTAGTCCGACTGGAAACACCATATATTTT. The chain is built from TRBV7-8 and TRBJ1-3; D is uncertain. Trimming cost V 7 bases and J 2 bases, with 12 bases left between them. The germline V gene encodes CDR1 SGHVS and CDR2 FQNEAQ. The CDR3 runs 14 residues. The full variable domain, with the rest looked up from reference TRBV7-8 and TRBJ1-3, is GAGVSQSPRYKVAKRGQDVALRCDPISGHVSLFWYQQALGQGPEFLTYFQNEAQLDKSGLPSDRFFAERPEGSVSTLKIQRTQQEDSAVYLCASTFSPTGNTIYFGEGSWLTVV.

In this sample, this clonotype turned up a few times. CDR3 nucleotides: TGCAGCGTTGTACGGAACTGGGTTGACTATGGCTACACCTTC. Translated, it gives CSVVRNWVDYGYTF. The chain joins TRBV29-1 to TRBJ1-2, with unresolved D. V was cut by 4 bases and J by 3 bases, with 15 bases left in between. The CDR3 is 14 amino acids. CDR1 and CDR2 (germline): SQVTM, ANQGSEA.

This clonotype turned up a few times. The chain recombines TRBV7-9 with TRBJ2-2, with 9 bases aligning to TRBD1. After removal of 6 bases from V and 3 bases from J, the junction contained 11 bases not matched to a gene. This CDR3 is built from 17 residues. CDR1 is SEHNR and CDR2 is FQNEAQ in the germline V gene (reference sequence). The CDR3 is CASRPPPGQGDTGELFF. The CDR3 nucleotides read TGTGCCAGCAGACCCCCACCGGGACAGGGAGACACCGGGGAGCTGTTTTTT.

This clonotype was counted many times. CDR3: CASSLKGQGTYEQYF. The CDR3 DNA reads TGTGCCAGCAGCCTAAAGGGACAGGGGACCTACGAGCAGTACTTC. The chain employs TRBV7-2 and TRBJ2-7; 10 bases are shared with TRBD1. After removal of 5 bases from V and 2 bases from J, the junction contained 6 bases not matched to a gene. This CDR3 is 15 amino acids long. Per germline, CDR1 SGHTA and CDR2 FQGNSA. The entire variable domain, with the rest obtained from reference TRBV7-2 and TRBJ2-7, is as follows: GAGVSQSPSNKVTEKGKDVELRCDPISGHTALYWYRQSLGQGLEFLIYFQGNSAPDKSGLPSDRFSAERTGGSVSTLTIQRTQQEDSAVYLCASSLKGQGTYEQYFGPGTRLTVT.

In its sample, this clonotype was seen many times. CDR3 in DNA: TGTGCCAGCAGCTGGGACAGCGAGAACACTGAAGCTTTCTTT. This sequence encodes CASSWDSENTEAFF. The gene calls are TRBV28 and TRBJ1-1, with TRBD1 identical over 7 bases. CDR1 is MDHEN and CDR2 is SYDVKM in the germline V gene. The CDR3 totals 14 residues. After removal of 6 bases from V and 1 base from J, the junction contained 5 bases not matched to a gene. The full variable domain, its missing parts supplied by reference TRBV28 and TRBJ1-1, is DVKVTQSSRYLVKRTGEKVFLECVQDMDHENMFWYRQDPGLGLRLIYFSYDVKMKEKGDIPEGYSVSREKKERFSLILESASTNQTSMYLCASSWDSENTEAFFGQGTRLTVV.

In its sample, this clonotype was seen many times. The V gene is TRBV9, the J gene TRBJ1-1; 9 bases line up with TRBD1. The germline CDR1 and CDR2 sequences are SGDLS and YYNGEE. The CDR3 has 13 amino acids. With V trimmed by 4 bases and J by 7 bases, 5 bases remained unmatched. CDR3 sequence reads: CASSQTGGGEAFF. CDR3 in DNA: TGTGCCAGCAGCCAGACAGGGGGTGGTGAAGCTTTCTTT. Variable domain in full (rest from reference TRBV9 and TRBJ1-1): DSGVTQTPKHLITATGQRVTLRCSPRSGDLSVYWYQQSLDQGLQFLIQYYNGEERAKGNILERFSAQQFPDLHSELNLSSLELGDSALYFCASSQTGGGEAFFGQGTRLTVV.

This clonotype was picked up many times. The chain uses TRBV28 and TRBJ2-1, with D tentatively TRBD2 (5 bases). Deletions cut 1 base from V and 5 bases from J, with 9 bases between. Per germline, CDR1 MDHEN and CDR2 SYDVKM. The CDR3 has 14 amino acids. The CDR3 spells CASSLSSGNNEQFF. DNA of the CDR3: TGTGCCAGCAGTTTATCCAGCGGTAACAATGAGCAGTTCTTC.

V is TRBV7-2 and J is TRBJ2-1, with TRBD2 matching 9 bases. This CDR3 has 15 residues. From germline, CDR1 is SGHTA and CDR2 FQGNSA. With 7 bases clipped from V and 7 bases from J, the junction kept 11 bases outside the gene matches. The CDR3 DNA is TGTGCCAGCACCTTTAGCGGGAGTGATGGTAATGAGCAGTTCTTC. It yields the protein CASTFSGSDGNEQFF.

Only a few counts were recorded for this clonotype. The chain recombines TRBV4-1 with TRBJ2-7; D remains unclear. The V gene lost 1 base and the J gene lost 5 bases, with 15 bases spanning the gap. Germline CDR1 reads MGHRA; CDR2 reads YSYEKL. This CDR3 region has 15 residues. CDR3 loop: CASSQAYIRSNEQYF. CDR3 in DNA: TGCGCCAGCAGCCAAGCATACATACGATCGAACGAGCAGTACTTC.

Only a few counts were recorded for this clonotype. This rearrangement joins TRBV5-6 to TRBJ2-7; D gene unclear. The CDR3 length is 12 residues. From germline, CDR1 is SGHDT and CDR2 YYEEEE. V gave up 4 bases and J gave up 2 bases, with 7 bases separating them. This CDR3 reads CASSKLTYEQYF. The DNA for the CDR3 is TGTGCCAGCAGCAAACTTACCTACGAGCAGTACTTC.

This clonotype was seen repeatedly, ten times or more. The chain joins TRBV7-9 to TRBJ2-1; no clear D. The germline V gene encodes CDR1 SEHNR and CDR2 FQNEAQ (reference sequence). This CDR3 comprises 12 residues. The V and J ends lost 2 bases and 7 bases respectively, with 6 bases between them. The CDR3 DNA is TGTGCCAGCAGCTTAACCTGGAATGAGCAGTTCTTC. Its protein product is CASSLTWNEQFF.

This clonotype was recorded many times. The chain recombines TRBV6-1 with TRBJ1-5, with D possibly being TRBD1 (6 bases). V was cut by 8 bases and J by 7 bases, with 15 bases left in between. CDR3 length: 13 amino acids. Germline V gene data show CDR1 as MNHNS and CDR2 as SASEGT. In DNA, the CDR3 is TGTGCCAGCGGAGGGGGGCCGGGACAGCCCCAGCATTTT. Encoded protein: CASGGGPGQPQHF.

V usage is TRBV7-2 and J usage is TRBJ1-5; D not certain. Per germline, CDR1 SGHTA and CDR2 FQGNSA. Trimming removed 7 bases from V and 2 bases from J, with 12 bases in between. There are 14 residues in the CDR3. The CDR3 coding sequence is TGTGCCAGCACCCTGGGTGCGGGCAATCAGCCCCAGCATTTT. Protein: CASTLGAGNQPQHF. The variable domain in full, completed from reference TRBV7-2 and TRBJ1-5, reads GAGVSQSPSNKVTEKGKDVELRCDPISGHTALYWYRQSLGQGLEFLIYFQGNSAPDKSGLPSDRFSAERTGGSVSTLTIQRTQQEDSAVYLCASTLGAGNQPQHFGDGTRLSIL.

This clonotype occurred many times. The V gene is TRBV7-2, the J gene TRBJ1-1, with TRBD1 as a possible D gene (5 bases). This CDR3 contains 16 residues. The germline V gene encodes CDR1 SGHTA and CDR2 FQGNSA. V was shortened by 5 bases and J by 4 bases, with 20 bases between the two germline ends. CDR3 sequence: CASSPVVGGGRTEAFF. For the CDR3, the DNA is TGTGCCAGCAGCCCAGTGGTCGGGGGGGGTCGCACTGAAGCTTTCTTT.

This clonotype appeared many times. V gene TRBV20-1 combines with J gene TRBJ2-1; TRBD2 is a possible D gene (6 bases). Trimming stripped 0 bases from V and 2 bases from J, with 17 bases between. Looked up from germline, CDR1 is DFQATT and CDR2 is SNEGSKA (reference sequence). This CDR3 is 17 amino acids long. CDR3 nucleotide sequence: TGCAGTGCTAGAGATCCCCACGGGAGCCTAGCCTACAATGAGCAGTTCTTC. Its protein product is CSARDPHGSLAYNEQFF.

This clonotype was counted many times. The chain joins TRBV30 to TRBJ1-1; weak D call: TRBD1 (5 bases). The CDR3 is made up of 15 amino acids. Germline loops: CDR1 GTSNPN, CDR2 SVGIG (reference sequence). Trimming cost V 4 bases and J 1 base, with 16 bases left between them. The CDR3, as DNA: TGTGCCTGGACTCTGTCAGGCAGGGCGAACACTGAAGCTTTCTTT. Its translation: CAWTLSGRANTEAFF.

This chain uses TRBV20-1 with TRBJ1-2; 10 nucleotides agree with TRBD1. J was trimmed by 8 bases and V by 5 bases; bases with no gene match: 11. The germline V gene has CDR1 DFQATT and CDR2 SNEGSKA (reference sequence). The CDR3 sequence is 14 residues long. The CDR3 reads CSASTGGRSPGYTF. Here the CDR3 DNA reads TGCAGTGCTTCGACAGGGGGCCGGTCGCCGGGCTACACCTTC.

The chain employs TRBV12-3 or TRBV12-4 and TRBJ1-5, with TRBD1 as a possible D gene (6 bases). Trimming stripped 6 bases from V and 5 bases from J, with 11 bases between. The CDR3 has 13 residues. The CDR3 region has the DNA TGTGCCAGCAGAGGACAGTTACATCAGCCCCAGCATTTT. Translating it yields CASRGQLHQPQHF.

This clonotype was observed at least ten times. V gene TRBV11-2 combines with J gene TRBJ2-1; perhaps TRBD1 as D (5 bases). Germline V gene data show CDR1 as SGHAT and CDR2 as FQNNGV. V lost 5 bases and J 6 bases, leaving 17 bases between the germline ends. This CDR3 has 15 amino acids. The CDR3 here is CASSQWCRVCNEQFF. The DNA of the CDR3 is TGTGCCAGCAGCCAATGGTGCAGGGTGTGCAATGAGCAGTTCTTC. The variable domain in full, completed from reference TRBV11-2 and TRBJ2-1, reads EAGVAQSPRYKIIEKRQSVAFWCNPISGHATLYWYQQILGQGPKLLIQFQNNGVVDDSQLPKDRFSAERLKGVDSTLKIQPAKLEDSAVYLCASSQWCRVCNEQFFGPGTRLTVL.

The table lists this clonotype with a few counts. The chain employs TRBV29-1 and TRBJ2-7, with TRBD2 matching over 10 bases. The V and J ends lost 7 bases and 6 bases, in that order; junction bases with no gene match: 9. This CDR3 region has 13 residues. Looked up from germline, CDR1 is SQVTM and CDR2 is ANQGSEA. In nucleotides, the CDR3 is TGCAGCGGTGTGTTAGCGGGAGGTGTCGAGCAGTACTTC. This codes for CSGVLAGGVEQYF.

This clonotype was picked up many times. The J gene is TRBJ1-2, the V gene TRBV28, with 10 bases fitting TRBD1. The ends lost 4 bases at V and 4 bases at J; junction bases unmatched: 3. Germline CDR1 and CDR2: MDHEN and SYDVKM. The CDR3 totals 14 residues. CDR3 loop: CASSWDRGGYGYTF. CDR3 sequence (DNA): TGTGCCAGCAGTTGGGACAGGGGAGGCTATGGCTACACCTTC.